This T cell receptor beta chain was captured in a study of long-term antiretroviral therapy in people with HIV (dated by TCRdb to between 2020 and 2023). Some background on the complete study: The earliest samples were collected approximately a decade before the 2015 WHO recommendation for immediate ART, a period when ART was typically delayed until CD4 counts fell. Of the 30 participants with HIV, approximately ten were female. No cross-contamination during QIAcube processing was seen in test extractions of a monoclonal T-cell line run alongside around 34 polyclonal samples. This retrospective serial study examined whether starting ART and sustained HIV suppression were associated with changes in the composition and diversity of the TRB repertoire in peripheral blood. A total of some 200 cryopreserved PBMC samples came from 25 to 35 adults with confirmed HIV infection and were collected serially over a mean of about six years (range 1-12).

Broad study findings and their caveats: Narrower CDR3 length ranges were observed in HIV repertoires than in controls, and an antigen-experienced repertoire with only a slight naive shift after ART was suggested by the network structure. ART initiation was associated with a significant increase in TRB diversity, but diversity stayed significantly below transplant donor controls even after long-term ART. At every time point, the repertoire was dominated by expanded TRB clones first identified before ART initiation, although this dominance fluctuated and, in many PLHIV, declined after ART. Owing to limited PBMC availability, only the TCR beta chain was sequenced, without alpha chain pairing. Because pre-ART samples had limited cell numbers, profiling was done on unsorted PBMC rather than on sorted CD4+ and CD8+ T cells. Inferences about post-ART repertoire changes are limited because no data were available on ART adherence, viral resistance or therapy changes. The samples span the years 2004 to 2017, and the ART regimens used at that time may not be as effective as current regimens.

Sequencing of the TRB variable region was done with the immunoSEQ hsTCRB v3.0 assay at survey level resolution. TRB sequencing targeted a depth of about 40,000-55,000 T-cell genomes per sample. An Illumina MiSeq with a v3 150-cycle kit was used to sequence the pooled TRB libraries. In the original analysis: Analysis of repertoires was carried out in R inside a reproducible Nextflow workflow spanning QC, data transformation and analysis. LymphoSeq2, an R package for exploring AIRR-Seq data, was used to implement the custom analyses. A few samples that produced fewer than 5000 total TRB sequences were removed, so under 200 HIV repertoires were analyzed. Among the roughly 190 retained HIV repertoires, about 60 were collected before ART initiation and about 130 were collected after ART initiation. Repertoires were downsampled to 5000 TRB nucleotide sequences, and summary statistics were averaged over 100 downsampling iterations. The analysis kept only TRB sequences whose CDR3 regions were at least seven amino acids long. Diversity was assessed using a clonality score derived from Shannon entropy and using the Gini coefficient. In the repertoire networks, any two of the top 5000 CDR3 amino acid sequences were linked whenever the two sequences differed by an edit distance of one. For TRB CDR3 amino acid sequences, GLIPH2 was used to predict antigen specificity groups and MHC restriction. To flag known associations with CMV, EBV, HIV or tissue antigens, CDR3 amino acid sequences were compared against VDJdb and McPAS-TCR. Pre-ART, post-ART and control groups were compared with Wilcoxon signed-rank tests and Holm-Bonferroni correction. TCRdb's version of the immuneACCESS table is confined to in-frame rearrangements and falls short of the full clone set. An unresolved V gene accounts for under half of the shortfall where checked; the remainder is of unknown origin. V, J and clone size are taken as reported in that table, and D and trimming were inferred from the DNA itself. Recorded for this sample are 15,000 or so clones; approximately 82% of them occurred a single time. The ten largest clones represent 6% to 8% of the sample.

Inclusion was restricted to participants for whom at least one PBMC sample before ART initiation and at least two post-ART samples were available. All participants with HIV were treated in the United States of America. Cryopreserved samples of roughly 0.95-10 million PBMC were thawed and washed before DNA extraction. At the time of the earliest PBMC sample, participants with HIV were aged between about 20 and 55 years. Each participant contributed PBMC samples from 1-4 timepoints before ART initiation and 2-8 timepoints after ART initiation, with a median of 7 samples. Serial HIV viral load, CD4+ T-cell count, ART history and demographic data were obtained for every participant. Genomic DNA was extracted from unsorted PBMC with a Qiagen kit on a QIAcube, with processing performed in batches of 12 samples. A word on this clone: The target of this receptor is not known. Base qualities are missing; no much larger clone stands one base away.

V has 0 bases trimmed and J has 4 bases trimmed; junction bases matching no gene number 4. The cysteine opens and the phenylalanine closes a CDR3 of 17 amino acids. Only the CDR3 portion is preserved as DNA: 51 bases, with reading frame beginning at the first base. CDR1 LGHNA and CDR2 YNFKEQ were looked up in the germline V gene. The chain is assembled from TRBV4-2 and TRBJ1-3; TRBD1 agrees with 12 junctional bases. The receptor was isolated from a man aged 25-45 years with HIV. This sample comprised unsorted PBMCs, obtained 0.4 years after starting antiretroviral therapy. CDR3 loop: CASSQDRDRGQGNTIYF. The bases read TGTGCCAGCAGCCAAGACCGGGACAGGGGGCAAGGAAACACCATATATTTT.